Listed below are T cell receptor beta chains from one sample, sequenced in a study of cytomegalovirus exposure and HLA in healthy donors. Repertoires were generated with immunoSEQ multiplex PCR, while TCRdb's copy carries only in-frame clones and drops some. The sample holds about 120,000 clones; around 77% are singletons and the top ten take under 6.5%. Sequences were obtained from PBMCs. The receptors were gathered from a man between 18 and 29 years old in good health and CMV-seropositive. Both conserved end residues are part of each CDR3. A D gene is named only where the DNA matches it firmly. The size entry is marked missing in some rows and otherwise reads once, few, many or a size class.

d_gene | j_gene | v_gene | abundance | CDR3nt | CDR3aa
TRBD1 | TRBJ1-2 | TRBV28 | - | TGTGCCAGCAGTTCTGACAGGGGGCAGGGGGGCTACACCTTC | CASSSDRGQGGYTF
TRBD1 | TRBJ1-5 | TRBV4-3 | - | TGCGCCAGCAGCCAAGGGTCCACAGGGGGAAGTCAGCCCCAGCATTTT | CASSQGSTGGSQPQHF
TRBD1 | TRBJ1-5 | TRBV29-1 | - | TGCAGCGAGGATCCTCTGGGGGACAGAAACAATCAGCCCCAGCATTTT | CSEDPLGDRNNQPQHF
TRBD1 | TRBJ2-7 | TRBV28 | - | TGTGCCAGCAGCACGTATTCGGGACAGGGGAGGCACGAGCAGTACTTC | CASSTYSGQGRHEQYF
TRBD1 | TRBJ2-5 | TRBV6-1 | - | TGTGCCAGCGTGGCCGGGACAGGGGCAGAGACCCAGTACTTC | CASVAGTGAETQYF
- | TRBJ1-1 | TRBV4-1 | few | TGCGCCAGCAGCTTAACCCTAATGAACACTGAAGCTTTCTTT | CASSLTLMNTEAFF
- | TRBJ2-3 | TRBV13 | - | TGTGCCAGCAGCTTTCGCGACTTAACCCATCAGTATTTT | CASSFRDLTHQYF
- | TRBJ1-5 | TRBV6-5 | once | TGTGCCAGCAGGGGGTTGGGGGCCAATCAGCCCCAGCATTTT | CASRGLGANQPQHF
- | TRBJ1-1 | TRBV9 | - | TGTGCCAGCAGCGTAGCCGCCGCGGGGACTGAAGCTTTCTTT | CASSVAAAGTEAFF
- | TRBJ1-2 | TRBV6-5 | - | TGTGCCAGCAGTTACGACCTAGACGGATCTAACTATGGCTACACCTTC | CASSYDLDGSNYGYTF
- | TRBJ1-2 | TRBV5-5 | - | TGTGCCAGCAGCGCCTACTCTGGGCGGAGCGGCTATGGCTACACCTTC | CASSAYSGRSGYGYTF
TRBD1 | TRBJ2-2 | TRBV5-6 | few | TGTGCCAGCAGGCTACAGGGGTACACCGGGGAGCTGTTTTTT | CASRLQGYTGELFF
TRBD1 | TRBJ2-4 | TRBV2 | - | TGTGCCAGCAGTGGGGACAGGGTGGCGTTATGCTTC | CASSGDRVALCF
- | TRBJ2-7 | TRBV9 | - | TGTGCCAGCAGCGTAGATTTCGGTCCCTACGAGCAGTACTTC | CASSVDFGPYEQYF
- | TRBJ1-3 | TRBV7-6 | few | TGTGCCAGCAGCTCGTCCTCAGGGGCTGGTGGAAACACCATATATTTT | CASSSSSGAGGNTIYF
- | TRBJ2-6 | TRBV28 | - | TGTGCCAGCAGTGGGGCGGGGCTTTGGCCGATGGGGGCCAACGTCCTGACTTTC | CASSGAGLWPMGANVLTF
- | TRBJ2-3 | TRBV27 | few | TGTGCCAGCAGTTTCGGCCTAAGGGGGGCCGGGGGGGATACGCAGTATTTT | CASSFGLRGAGGDTQYF
- | TRBJ2-3 | TRBV5-1 | - | TGCGCCAGCATTATAGGCGGATCTAGCACAGATACGCAGTATTTT | CASIIGGSSTDTQYF
TRBD2 | TRBJ2-1 | TRBV11-2 | - | TGTGCCAGCAGAAACCGGGGGGGCTCCTACAATGAGCAGTTCTTC | CASRNRGGSYNEQFF
TRBD1 | TRBJ2-1 | TRBV15 | - | TGTGCCACCAGCAGAGCCAGGGGGTCCTACAATGAGCAGTTCTTC | CATSRARGSYNEQFF
- | TRBJ2-7 | TRBV2 | medium-sized | TGTGCCAGCCAGACAACTTCCTACGAGCAGTACTTC | CASQTTSYEQYF
- | TRBJ2-5 | TRBV7-6 | - | TGTGCCAGCAGCTCACAAGAGACCCAGTACTTC | CASSSQETQYF
- | TRBJ1-1 | TRBV9 | - | TGTGCCAGCGGGGAGGGGGACACCACCCCCGTCGATGAAGCTTTCTTT | CASGEGDTTPVDEAFF
- | TRBJ1-2 | TRBV5-1 | - | TGCGCCAGCAGCTCCGGGGACACCGGTCGAGGCTACACCTTC | CASSSGDTGRGYTF
- | TRBJ1-5 | TRBV6-1 | - | TGTGCCAGCAGTGAAGGACGTCTCCGGGAACTTAATCAGCCCCAGCATTTT | CASSEGRLRELNQPQHF
TRBD2 | TRBJ2-1 | TRBV7-9 | - | TGTGCCAGCAGCTTACTCGCGGGAGGGTACAATGAGCAGTTCTTC | CASSLLAGGYNEQFF
- | TRBJ1-1 | TRBV9 | few | TGTGCCAGCAGCGAACAGACAGGGAACACTGAAGCTTTCTTT | CASSEQTGNTEAFF
- | TRBJ1-2 | TRBV4-2 | - | TGTGCCAGCAGCCGGAGGACAGCTGATGGCTACACCTTC | CASSRRTADGYTF
- | TRBJ1-5 | TRBV5-5 | once | TGTGCCAGCAGGGGCTATGAGCCCCAGCATTTT | CASRGYEPQHF
TRBD2 | TRBJ2-1 | TRBV7-2 | - | TGTGCCAGCAGCTTATCGGGACTAGATTACAATGAGCAGTTCTTC | CASSLSGLDYNEQFF
TRBD2 | TRBJ2-7 | TRBV2 | - | TGTGCCAGCGACGGGACTAGCTTAAGCTCCTACGAGCAGTACTTC | CASDGTSLSSYEQYF
- | TRBJ1-1 | TRBV5-1 | - | TGCGCCAGCAGCTTGGACGGCGGGAACACTGAAGCTTTCTTT | CASSLDGGNTEAFF
TRBD2 | TRBJ2-1 | TRBV5-4 | - | TGTGCCAGCAGCCCACCCGCTGCGGGAGGGCCGAGTGAGCAGTTCTTC | CASSPPAAGGPSEQFF
- | TRBJ2-7 | TRBV7-2 | once | TGTGCCAGCAGCTTAGGAATAGGTAGCGACGAGCAGTACTTC | CASSLGIGSDEQYF
TRBD1 | TRBJ1-2 | TRBV11-2 | - | TGTGCCAGCAGCTTAGATCAGGTGGAGGGACAGTATGGCTACACCTTC | CASSLDQVEGQYGYTF
TRBD1 | TRBJ1-3 | TRBV7-7 | - | TGTGCTAGCAGCTCCGGACAGGGGTCTGGAAACACCATATATTTT | CASSSGQGSGNTIYF
TRBD1 | TRBJ2-3 | TRBV5-1 | - | TGCGCCAGCAGCTTGGGTCAGGGGGTTGGCACAGATACGCAGTATTTT | CASSLGQGVGTDTQYF
TRBD2 | TRBJ2-3 | TRBV6-4 | - | TGTGCCAGCAGTGACTCGTCCCTAGCGGGGGGTACAGATACGCAGTATTTT | CASSDSSLAGGTDTQYF
TRBD2 | TRBJ2-1 | TRBV19 | - | TGTGCCAGTAAGGCAACTAGCGGGAGTAAGGCTGAGCAGTTCTTC | CASKATSGSKAEQFF
- | TRBJ2-3 | TRBV9 | - | TGTGCCAGCAGCACGGCACCGACTAGCACAGATACGCAGTATTTT | CASSTAPTSTDTQYF
TRBD1 | TRBJ1-1 | TRBV9 | - | TGTGCCAGCAGCGCCGGGGGTACGACAGGGAGAGAAGCTTTCTTT | CASSAGGTTGREAFF
- | TRBJ1-1 | TRBV30 | - | TGTGCCTGGAGTGGGGGAGGGCCAGGTGAAGCTTTCTTT | CAWSGGGPGEAFF
- | TRBJ1-4 | TRBV7-9 | - | TGTGCCAGCAGCCTTCCCCCTAATGAAAAACTGTTTTTT | CASSLPPNEKLFF
- | TRBJ2-2 | TRBV5-1 | - | TGCGCCAGCAGCTCGGGACAATCGGGTGCCGGGGAGCTGTTTTTT | CASSSGQSGAGELFF
- | TRBJ2-2 | TRBV2 | once | TGTGCCAGCAGTGAAGCCTGGGCAGGGTCCGGGGAGCTGTTTTTT | CASSEAWAGSGELFF
TRBD1 | TRBJ1-1 | TRBV13 | - | TGTGCCAGCAGCCATCCTCAGGGGGCGCGCACTGAAGCTTTCTTT | CASSHPQGARTEAFF
- | TRBJ2-7 | TRBV6-1 | - | TGTGCCAGCAAAGGGTGGGAGAGCTCGTACTTC | CASKGWESSYF
- | TRBJ1-2 | TRBV27 | - | TGTGCCAGCAGTTTCGATGTCGGGGGATCCTACGGCTACACCTTC | CASSFDVGGSYGYTF
- | TRBJ1-2 | TRBV4-1 | - | TGCGCCAGCAGCATGGGGGGGTATAGTGACTATGGCTACACCTTC | CASSMGGYSDYGYTF
- | TRBJ1-3 | TRBV6-1 | - | TGTGCCAGCAGTGCTTCGCCGAGAACTCCATCTGGAAACACCATATATTTT | CASSASPRTPSGNTIYF
- | TRBJ2-1 | TRBV7-6 | - | TGTGCCAGCAGCTTAGCTTATAATGAGCAGTTCTTC | CASSLAYNEQFF
- | TRBJ2-1 | TRBV13 | - | TGTGCCAGCAGTTTAACAGGGGTTGGGGGGTTCGTAGTGGAGCAGTTCTTC | CASSLTGVGGFVVEQFF
- | TRBJ1-1 | TRBV7-9 | - | TGTGCCAGCAGCCAAACAGGGAACACTGAAGCTTTCTTT | CASSQTGNTEAFF
- | TRBJ1-1 | TRBV2 | - | TGTGCAGCGAAGGAAATGAACACTGAAGCTTTCTTT | CAAKEMNTEAFF
- | TRBJ1-2 | TRBV27 | - | TGTGCCAGCAGTCCCCAAGCAGGCCGCCTATTGGGTGGCTACACCTTC | CASSPQAGRLLGGYTF
TRBD2 | TRBJ2-5 | TRBV10-1 | - | TGCGCCAGCAGTGTTACTAGCGGTCCCAAGTCGACCCAGTACTTC | CASSVTSGPKSTQYF
TRBD2 | TRBJ2-1 | TRBV10-3 | - | TGTGCCATCAGCCCCTTCGCGGGGGGGGACAATGAGCAGTTCTTC | CAISPFAGGDNEQFF
- | TRBJ2-7 | TRBV6-1 | few | TGTGCCAGCAGTGAGACTACGCCCTACGAGCAGTACTTC | CASSETTPYEQYF
- | TRBJ2-7 | TRBV30 | - | TGTGCCTGGAGTGGGGGACTTTTCCGCGAGCAGTACTTC | CAWSGGLFREQYF